What follows are 24 T cell receptor beta chains derived from one specimen sequenced in a study of blood T cell repertoires in COVID-19. The protocol was immunoSEQ multiplex PCR, while the TCRdb copy is restricted to in-frame clones and leaves out a portion. The sample has over 250,000 clones; 75% to 95% are singletons. Sequencing was carried out using PBMCs or T cells enriched from blood (not recorded which). These receptors were taken from a woman in her twenties or thirties who had recovered from COVID-19.

The chain uses TRBV21-1 and TRBJ2-7; TRBD2 is the table's D call, not checked against the DNA. TRBV21-1 is a pseudogene segment. The CDR3 covers 14 residues. CDR3 in amino acids: CASSKEALSYEQYF. In DNA form, the CDR3 reads TGTGCCAGCAGCAAAGAAGCTCTCTCCTACGAGCAGTACTTC.

This chain connects TRBV18 to TRBJ2-3; 14 nucleotides match TRBD2. The junction had 8 bases not matched to a gene; V was cut back by 2 bases and J by 1 base. The CDR3 covers 19 residues. The germline V gene encodes CDR1 KGHSH and CDR2 LQKENI. The CDR3 nucleotides read TGTGCCAGCTCACCATCCGGGACTAGCGGGAGAAAGGGCACAGATACGCAGTATTTT. Amino acids: CASSPSGTSGRKGTDTQYF.

The sample holds one count of this clone. The chain couples TRBV10-2 to TRBJ1-1; 9 bases are shared with TRBD1. The V and J ends lost 5 bases and 1 base, in that order; junction bases with no gene match: 11. Per germline, CDR1 WSHSY and CDR2 SAAADI. The CDR3 sequence is 17 residues long. CDR3 sequence: CASSRFGQGQANTEAFF. The DNA of the CDR3 is TGCGCCAGCAGTCGCTTTGGACAGGGGCAAGCGAACACTGAAGCTTTCTTT.

This clone has only one observation. The chain recombines TRBV6-2 or TRBV6-3 with TRBJ1-5; D gene unclear. Per the germline V gene, CDR1 is MNHEY and CDR2 is SVGEGT. V was clipped by 2 bases and J by 4 bases, with 9 bases between them. This CDR3 is built from 14 residues. CDR3 coding DNA: TGTGCCAGCAGTTACAACTTCGTTAATCAGCCCCAGCATTTT. Its translation: CASSYNFVNQPQHF.

This clone was counted only a few times. The chain links TRBV2 to TRBJ2-1; D perhaps matches TRBD2 (5 bases). V dropped 4 bases and J dropped 0 bases, with 13 bases sitting between them. In germline, CDR1 is SNHLY, CDR2 FYNNEI. This CDR3 contains 16 residues. The CDR3 DNA sequence: TGTGCCAGCAGTGGGACGGGGAGAAGCTCCTACAATGAGCAGTTCTTC. This sequence encodes CASSGTGRSSYNEQFF.

J is TRBJ1-5 and V is TRBV28; TRBD1 might be the D (5 bases). Deletions cut 7 bases from V and 1 base from J, with 11 bases between. The CDR3 is 14 amino acids. Germline-derived CDR1 and CDR2 are MDHEN and SYDVKM. The CDR3 nucleotides are TGTGCCAGCACCCACGACAGCAGCAATCAGCCCCAGCATTTT. Its protein product is CASTHDSSNQPQHF.

This clone was found many times. The rearrangement links TRBV30 to TRBJ1-2, with D possibly being TRBD1 (6 bases). The CDR3 contains 15 residues. The germline CDR1 and CDR2 sequences are GTSNPN and SVGIG (reference sequence). The V gene lost 0 bases and the J gene lost 3 bases, with 14 bases spanning the gap. The CDR3 here is CAWSVRTEPYYGYTF. CDR3 nucleotide sequence: TGTGCCTGGAGTGTACGGACAGAGCCTTACTATGGCTACACCTTC.

The gene calls are TRBV12-3 or TRBV12-4 and TRBJ2-5; D remains unclear. The V and J ends lost 3 bases and 0 bases respectively, with 5 bases between them. This CDR3 has 13 amino acids. The CDR3 region has the DNA TGTGCCAGCAGTTTGACAAACCAAGAGACCCAGTACTTC. This gives the protein CASSLTNQETQYF.

The J gene is TRBJ2-3, the V gene TRBV19; D uncertain. CDR1 is LNHDA, CDR2 SQIVND, per germline (reference sequence). V lost 6 bases to trimming and J lost 1 base, with 5 bases between them. The CDR3 has 12 amino acids. CDR3 sequence: CASSPGTDTQYF. CDR3 DNA: TGTGCCAGTAGCCCTGGCACAGATACGCAGTATTTT.

The chain uses TRBV6-2 or TRBV6-3 and TRBJ2-2; D may be TRBD2 (5 bases). The CDR3 has 14 amino acids. Trimming stripped 2 bases from V and 6 bases from J, with 10 bases between. Germline values: CDR1 MNHEY, CDR2 SVGEGT. CDR3 sequence: CASSYGPEAGELFF. CDR3 nucleotides: TGTGCCAGCAGTTACGGGCCGGAGGCCGGGGAGCTGTTTTTT.

This chain links TRBV10-2 with TRBJ2-6, with 9 positions matching TRBD1. The CDR3 is made up of 18 amino acids. V dropped 6 bases and J dropped 3; count of bases not matched to a gene: 12. Germline values: CDR1 WSHSY, CDR2 SAAADI. Here the CDR3 reads CASSPRQGEVSGANVLTF. CDR3 coding DNA: TGCGCCAGCAGCCCACGACAGGGGGAGGTTAGTGGGGCCAACGTCCTGACTTTC.

The chain links TRBV19 to TRBJ2-5, with 15 nucleotides matching TRBD2. J gave up 1 base and V 6 bases, and 3 bases lay outside the gene matches. This CDR3 comprises 16 residues. Germline V gene lookup returns CDR1 LNHDA and CDR2 SQIVND (reference sequence). CDR3 loop: CASRGLAGGFQETQYF. CDR3 bases: TGTGCCAGTAGGGGACTAGCGGGAGGTTTCCAAGAGACCCAGTACTTC.

This chain links TRBV11-3 with TRBJ2-1, with a possible D match to TRBD2 (6 bases). The length of the CDR3 is 17 residues. Germline lookup yields CDR1 SGHNT and CDR2 YENEEA. V lost 2 bases to trimming and J lost 9 bases, with 23 bases between them. The CDR3 sequence: CASSLRRWVAEGSEQFF. CDR3 coding DNA: TGTGCCAGCAGCTTAAGAAGGTGGGTAGCGGAGGGGAGTGAGCAGTTCTTC.

The chain links TRBV9 to TRBJ2-1; D uncertain. With 0 bases removed from V and 6 bases from J, the gap between germline ends came to 10 bases. The CDR3 contains 14 residues. Germline CDR1 reads SGDLS; CDR2 reads YYNGEE. The CDR3 nucleotides are TGTGCCAGCAGCGTAGACAGCTTTGGCAATGAGCAGTTCTTC. Translation: CASSVDSFGNEQFF.

The J gene is TRBJ1-3, the V gene TRBV28; 8 positions agree with TRBD1. This CDR3 comprises 16 residues. Germline assignment: CDR1 MDHEN and CDR2 SYDVKM. The junction had 10 bases not matched to a gene; V was cut back by 5 bases and J by 4 bases. For the CDR3, the DNA is TGTGCCAGCAGTCTAACTTCAGGGGGCGAGGGAAACACCATATATTTT. Translated: CASSLTSGGEGNTIYF.

The chain is built from TRBV9 and TRBJ2-2, with TRBD2 as a possible D gene (6 bases). CDR1 is SGDLS and CDR2 is YYNGEE in the germline V gene. The length of the CDR3 is 16 residues. With 2 bases removed from V and 2 bases from J, the gap between germline ends came to 13 bases. CDR3 protein: CASSVRALANTGELFF. The DNA for the CDR3 is TGTGCCAGCAGCGTGAGAGCACTAGCCAACACCGGGGAGCTGTTTTTT.

J is TRBJ1-5 and V is TRBV7-2, with TRBD1 identical over 7 bases. The CDR3 contains 14 residues. V trimming: 4 bases; J trimming: 4 bases; junction bases outside the gene matches: 4. Germline V gene lookup returns CDR1 SGHTA and CDR2 FQGNSA. This chain's CDR3 is CASSSGQPNQPQHF. CDR3 nucleotide sequence: TGTGCCAGCAGCTCGGGACAGCCTAATCAGCCCCAGCATTTT. The whole variable domain, filled in from reference TRBV7-2 and TRBJ1-5, reads GAGVSQSPSNKVTEKGKDVELRCDPISGHTALYWYRQSLGQGLEFLIYFQGNSAPDKSGLPSDRFSAERTGGSVSTLTIQRTQQEDSAVYLCASSSGQPNQPQHFGDGTRLSIL.

The chain links TRBV18 to TRBJ2-2; possibly TRBD1 for D (5 bases). V was shortened by 3 bases and J by 7 bases, with 15 bases between the two germline ends. The CDR3 loop spans 15 amino acids. In germline, CDR1 is KGHSH, CDR2 LQKENI. The CDR3 coding sequence is TGTGCCAGCTCACCCCTCCCAGACAGAAACGGGGAGCTGTTTTTT. Its protein is CASSPLPDRNGELFF.

The J gene is TRBJ2-1, the V gene TRBV6-5, with a possible D match to TRBD2 (5 bases). The CDR3 is made up of 15 amino acids. The V and J ends lost 4 bases and 3 bases respectively, with 13 bases between them. In germline, CDR1 is MNHEY, CDR2 SVGAGI. The CDR3 DNA reads as TGTGCCAGCAGTTCCACTCTCGGGGTCTACAATGAGCAGTTCTTC. It yields the protein CASSSTLGVYNEQFF.

This rearrangement joins TRBV7-9 to TRBJ1-1; no clear D. CDR3 length: 11 amino acids. V shed 1 base and J shed 10 bases, with 7 bases lying between them. Germline values: CDR1 SEHNR, CDR2 FQNEAQ (reference sequence). CDR3 sequence: CASSLESLAFF. The CDR3 nucleotides read TGTGCCAGCAGCTTAGAGAGTCTAGCTTTCTTT.

V gene TRBV21-1 combines with J gene TRBJ1-4; TRBD1 reflects the table's D call only, with no check against the DNA. TRBV21-1 counts as a pseudogene. The CDR3 spans 22 residues. CDR3: CASSKEVRKSNGQGRINEKLFF. The CDR3 DNA reads as TGTGCCAGCAGCAAAGAGGTCCGAAAATCTAATGGACAGGGGAGAATTAATGAAAAACTGTTTTTT.

The chain employs TRBV19 and TRBJ2-5; the match to TRBD1 covers 8 bases. V dropped 10 bases and J dropped 7; count of bases not matched to a gene: 14. Germline assignment: CDR1 LNHDA and CDR2 SQIVND (reference sequence). The CDR3 extends over 14 amino acids. The CDR3 region is CATYPGQGVWTQYF. In nucleotides, the CDR3 is TGTGCCACCTATCCCGGACAGGGAGTGTGGACCCAGTACTTC.

This sequence joins TRBV18 and TRBJ1-2; 12 bases agree with TRBD1. V lost 6 bases, J lost 6 bases, and 8 bases stayed unmatched. CDR1 and CDR2 from the germline V gene are KGHSH and LQKENI. This CDR3 comprises 15 residues. The CDR3 here is CASSPGTGGADGYTF. The CDR3 DNA is TGTGCCAGCTCCCCCGGGACAGGGGGCGCTGATGGCTACACCTTC.

The rearrangement links TRBV19 to TRBJ2-1; D might be TRBD2 (5 bases). V was trimmed by 6 bases and J by 3 bases, leaving 12 bases between them. Germline-derived CDR1 and CDR2 are LNHDA and SQIVND (reference sequence). There are 14 residues in the CDR3. DNA for the CDR3: TGTGCCAGTAGAGAGAAGAGGGTCTACAATGAGCAGTTCTTC. This sequence encodes CASREKRVYNEQFF.